This T cell receptor beta chain was captured in a study of regulatory T cells in long-lasting Graves disease. The table lists this clonotype with many counts. This sample's time point: newly diagnosed GD, antithyroid drugs for less than 3 months. PBMC RNA was the source of the TCR library. To make TCR beta libraries, researchers used iRepertoire HTBI primers and Arm-PCR of CDR3 regions. TCRdb independently ran MiXCR on the multiplex PCR reads; one entry per CDR3 protein. The sample consists of 350,000 to 400,000 distinct CDR3 sequences, about 16% of them appearing once. The CDR3 length is 16 residues. V was pared by 7 bases and J by 5 bases, with 8 bases of the junction left unmatched.

The origin of this receptor is a female donor with Graves disease. Sequenced here: peripheral blood mononuclear cells (PBMCs), sampled at new diagnosis, from a patient treated with antithyroid drugs. The chain uses TRBV12-3 or TRBV12-4 and TRBJ2-2; 12 positions match TRBD2. The chain's CDR3 is CASIKTSGSGTGELFF. In DNA form, the CDR3 reads TGTGCCAGCATCAAGACTAGCGGGAGTGGTACCGGGGAGCTGTTTTTT.